The 4 T cell receptor beta chains below all came from one sample that was sequenced in a study of T cells expressing NK-cell markers. From its re-call of the 5' RACE reads, TCRdb lists each CDR3 protein once, without DNA. The sample's table shows under 600,000 distinct CDR3 sequences. The sample taken for sequencing was blood T cells: a sorted CD56 or NKG2C T cell subset, CD4+ or CD8+ T cells, or bulk PBMC T cells (not recorded which). These receptors all stem from a woman aged 45-65 years in good health.

This sequence joins TRBV7-9 and TRBJ2-1; TCRdb calls TRBD2, which cannot be checked without DNA. The CDR3 totals 12 residues. Germline V lookup: CDR1 SEHNR, CDR2 FQNEAQ (reference sequence). Here the CDR3 reads CASSPEVPHKFF.

The V call is TRBV15, the J call TRBJ2-1; there is no DNA to check the TCRdb D call of TRBD2. CDR1 and CDR2 (germline): LNHNV, YYDKDF (reference sequence). The CDR3 extends over 16 amino acids. CDR3: CATSRDAATSGRFQFF.

CDR3 in amino acids: CRSRPDRAAYNEQFF. The chain recombines TRBV20-1 with TRBJ2-1; the TRBD1 assignment by TCRdb is unverifiable without DNA. CDR1 and CDR2 from the germline V gene are DFQATT and SNEGSKA (reference sequence). This CDR3 contains 15 residues.

The J gene is TRBJ1-4, the V gene TRBV5-1. This CDR3 region has 13 residues. Germline values: CDR1 SGHRS, CDR2 YFSETQ. The CDR3 sequence: CASSSENNEKLFF.